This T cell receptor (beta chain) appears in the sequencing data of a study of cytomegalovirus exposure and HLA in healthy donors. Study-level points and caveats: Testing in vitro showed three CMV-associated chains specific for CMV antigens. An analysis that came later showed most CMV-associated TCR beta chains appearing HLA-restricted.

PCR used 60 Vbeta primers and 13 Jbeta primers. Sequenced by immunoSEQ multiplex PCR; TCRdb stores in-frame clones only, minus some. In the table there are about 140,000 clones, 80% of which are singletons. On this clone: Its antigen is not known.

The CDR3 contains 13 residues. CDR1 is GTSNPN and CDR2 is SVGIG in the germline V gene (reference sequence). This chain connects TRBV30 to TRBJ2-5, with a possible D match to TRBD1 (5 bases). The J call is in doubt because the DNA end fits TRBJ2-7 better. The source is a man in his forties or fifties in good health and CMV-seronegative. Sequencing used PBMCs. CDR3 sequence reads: CAWSHTGPYEQYF. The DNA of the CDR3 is TGTGCCTGGAGCCATACAGGTCCCTACGAGCAGTACTTC.